This TCR beta chain derives from a study of T-cell reconstitution after alpha-beta-depleted transplantation in children. V lost 4 bases and J lost 6; bases outside the gene matches: 9. Germline lookup yields CDR1 SGHAT and CDR2 FQNNGV. This CDR3 spans 14 amino acids. Unique molecular identifiers were built into the TCRbeta library. From the PCR reads, TCRdb called clonotypes with MiXCR, one entry per CDR3 protein. The sample gives hundreds of thousands of distinct CDR3 sequences, roughly 17% of which show up once; 1.1% is in the top ten. Material: PBMCs from the stem cell graft donor, obtained from the stem cell graft. The rearrangement joins TRBV11-2 to TRBJ2-7; 7 nucleotides agree with TRBD1. The clonotype was recovered from a human donor who donated a stem cell graft to a child with acute myeloid leukemia. This CDR3 reads CASSSLKQGPEQYF. The CDR3 DNA reads TGTGCCAGCAGCTCCTTAAAACAGGGGCCCGAGCAGTACTTC.